This passage covers 24 T cell receptor beta chains from one sample sequenced in a study of tumor-infiltrating lymphocytes in localized non-small cell lung cancer. Libraries were prepared by immunoSEQ multiplex PCR; TCRdb keeps only in-frame clonotypes and omits some of them. Of 25,000 or so clones in the sample, just under 70% were seen once. The sample consisted of lung tumor tissue. The receptor set was obtained from a human donor with non-small cell lung cancer.

This chain links TRBV6-1 with TRBJ2-1, with D perhaps TRBD1 (6 bases). This CDR3 has 18 residues. Germline V gene data show CDR1 as MNHNS and CDR2 as SASEGT. Trimming stripped 3 bases from V and 0 bases from J, with 18 bases between. CDR3 in DNA: TGTGCCAGCAGTGAGAACAGGGTGACAAAAACCTCCTACAATGAGCAGTTCTTC. Residues: CASSENRVTKTSYNEQFF.

The chain uses TRBV7-9 and TRBJ2-5, with 8 bases lining up with TRBD2. The V gene's germline CDR1 is SEHNR and CDR2 FQNEAQ (reference sequence). The CDR3 spans 15 residues. V was pared by 6 bases and J by 4 bases, with 10 bases of the junction left unmatched. The CDR3 loop reads CASRPLSGVGETQYF. CDR3 coding DNA: TGTGCCAGCAGACCACTTAGCGGGGTCGGAGAGACCCAGTACTTC.

This chain connects TRBV5-1 to TRBJ2-5, with 9 bases lining up with TRBD1. There are 15 residues in the CDR3. The germline V gene has CDR1 SGHRS and CDR2 YFSETQ. V shed 4 bases and J 2 bases; nucleotides not matched to a gene: 6. This CDR3 is CASSPGTGLQETQYF. CDR3 bases: TGCGCCAGCAGCCCCGGGACAGGGTTACAAGAGACCCAGTACTTC.

This clone was observed a few times. The CDR3: CASIGTGLGEQYF. The CDR3, as DNA: TGTGCCAGCATAGGGACAGGGCTCGGGGAGCAGTACTTC. The chain has TRBV6-1 and TRBJ2-7; 9 nucleotides align to TRBD1. CDR1 is MNHNS and CDR2 is SASEGT in the germline V gene. Germline trimming cut 7 bases from V and 7 bases from J; bases unmatched to any gene: 8. The length of the CDR3 is 13 residues.

CDR3 loop: CASSFPGANQETQYF. The DNA of the CDR3 is TGCGCCAGCAGCTTTCCGGGAGCGAACCAAGAGACCCAGTACTTC. The V and J genes are TRBV5-1 and TRBJ2-5, with D tentatively TRBD2 (6 bases). The CDR3 spans 15 residues. The germline CDR1 and CDR2 sequences are SGHRS and YFSETQ. V lost 2 bases, J lost 0 bases, and 11 bases lay in between.

The chain uses TRBV6-4 and TRBJ2-3, with a tentative D call TRBD1 (6 bases). V lost 8 bases and J 1 base, leaving 13 bases between the germline ends. Per germline, CDR1 MRHNA and CDR2 SNTAGT. This CDR3 has 14 residues. The DNA of the CDR3 is TGTGCCAGCGTGGGACACTATTGCACAGATACGCAGTATTTT. This translates into CASVGHYCTDTQYF.

The chain uses TRBV7-2 and TRBJ2-1; D is undetermined. In germline, CDR1 is SGHTA, CDR2 FQGNSA. The CDR3 spans 11 residues. V was clipped by 1 base and J by 9 bases, with 4 bases between them. The CDR3 here is CASSLVPEQFF. DNA of the CDR3: TGTGCCAGCAGCTTAGTTCCTGAGCAGTTCTTC.

This clone was detected only a few times. The V gene is TRBV7-9, the J gene TRBJ1-4, with D possibly being TRBD1 (6 bases). The germline V gene encodes CDR1 SEHNR and CDR2 FQNEAQ (reference sequence). V shed 4 bases and J shed 2 bases, with 11 bases lying between them. The CDR3 is made up of 15 amino acids. The CDR3 coding sequence is TGTGCCAGCAGCTCCAGGGGTTTTACTAATGAAAAACTGTTTTTT. It yields the protein CASSSRGFTNEKLFF.

This clone has just a few counts. The J gene is TRBJ2-7, the V gene TRBV7-6, with 9 bases identical to TRBD1. This CDR3 is built from 15 residues. V gave up 5 bases and J gave up 0 bases; unmatched junction bases: 5. Germline CDR1 and CDR2: SGHVS and FNYEAQ. CDR3 in DNA: TGTGCCAGCAGCCTGGACAGGGGCTTCTCCTACGAGCAGTACTTC. It encodes CASSLDRGFSYEQYF.

This clone was counted only a few times. V gene TRBV4-1 combines with J gene TRBJ2-1, with a possible D match to TRBD2 (5 bases). Germline CDR1 and CDR2: MGHRA and YSYEKL. Trimming stripped 4 bases from V and 1 base from J, with 11 bases between. CDR3 size: 15 residues. The CDR3 region is CASSPVGGSYNEQFF. As DNA, the CDR3 is TGCGCCAGCAGCCCCGTCGGCGGGTCCTACAATGAGCAGTTCTTC.

This chain connects TRBV30 to TRBJ1-2; D unresolved. V was trimmed by 3 bases and J by 7 bases, leaving 12 bases between them. Germline V lookup: CDR1 GTSNPN, CDR2 SVGIG (reference sequence). The CDR3 spans 12 residues. The CDR3 bases are TGTGCCTGGAGCCCTTCGACCGTTGGCTACACCTTC. It translates to CAWSPSTVGYTF.

The chain couples TRBV7-9 to TRBJ2-1; possibly TRBD2 for D (5 bases). V lost 5 bases and J 2 bases, leaving 10 bases between the germline ends. Germline V lookup: CDR1 SEHNR, CDR2 FQNEAQ (reference sequence). The CDR3 runs to 14 residues. The CDR3 spells CASSPPTTYNEQFF. The DNA of the CDR3 is TGTGCCAGCAGCCCGCCGACTACCTACAATGAGCAGTTCTTC. The whole variable domain, filled in from reference TRBV7-9 and TRBJ2-1, reads DTGVSQNPRHKITKRGQNVTFRCDPISEHNRLYWYRQTLGQGPEFLTYFQNEAQLEKSRLLSDRFSAERPKGSFSTLEIQRTEQGDSAMYLCASSPPTTYNEQFFGPGTRLTVL.

This chain uses TRBV7-8 with TRBJ2-7, with TRBD1 matching over 8 bases. The CDR3 length is 14 residues. J gave up 12 bases and V 5 bases, and 15 bases lay outside the gene matches. CDR1 SGHVS and CDR2 FQNEAQ come from the germline V gene. CDR3 sequence (DNA): TGTGCCAGCAGCCTTGGACAGGGCATGGCTCGGCTGTACTTC. Amino acid sequence: CASSLGQGMARLYF.

The chain joins TRBV25-1 to TRBJ1-1; tentative D call: TRBD1 (5 bases). Trimming shortened V by 1 base and J by 1 base, and 7 bases separated the two germline ends. CDR3 length: 14 residues. The germline CDR1 and CDR2 sequences are MGHDK and SYGVNS. CDR3 amino acids: CASSEWGGNTEAFF. DNA of the CDR3: TGTGCCAGCAGTGAATGGGGGGGGAACACTGAAGCTTTCTTT.

The chain is built from TRBV29-1 and TRBJ2-1; 9 bases map to TRBD2. This CDR3 is built from 13 residues. The J segment lost 5 bases and the V segment lost 4 bases, leaving 3 bases of the junction unmatched. From germline, CDR1 is SQVTM and CDR2 ANQGSEA. CDR3 in DNA: TGCAGCGTTGGGCTAGCGGGGCACAATGAGCAGTTCTTC. Protein: CSVGLAGHNEQFF.

V and J are TRBV7-2 and TRBJ2-3, with TRBD2 matching 7 bases. With V trimmed by 4 bases and J by 8 bases, 12 bases remained unmatched. Germline V gene data show CDR1 as SGHTA and CDR2 as FQGNSA. The CDR3 extends over 15 amino acids. Here the CDR3 reads CASSSSRGVRGTQYF. The CDR3 DNA reads TGTGCCAGCAGCTCATCTCGGGGGGTCCGAGGTACGCAGTATTTT.

This clone showed up just once. The CDR3 here is CAISEGQRALYEQYF. The CDR3 DNA reads as TGTGCCATCAGTGAGGGACAGAGAGCTCTCTACGAGCAGTACTTC. The rearrangement uses TRBV10-3 and TRBJ2-7; D perhaps matches TRBD1 (6 bases). Germline CDR1 ENHRY, CDR2 SYGVKD. The CDR3 is 15 amino acids. Deletions cut 2 bases from V and 3 bases from J, with 14 bases between.

J is TRBJ2-3 and V is TRBV6-5; 8 positions match TRBD1. Germline V CDR1 and CDR2: MNHEY, SVGAGI. The length of the CDR3 is 15 residues. V dropped 0 bases and J dropped 3; count of bases not matched to a gene: 2. The CDR3 is CASSYSGQVTDTQYF. The CDR3 DNA reads TGTGCCAGCAGTTACTCGGGACAGGTGACAGATACGCAGTATTTT.

As to this clone: The limits of the CDR3 on the DNA are not certain, so only TCRdb's listed CDR3 is given. The CDR3 is CASSFRARQPFMNTEAFF. The J gene is TRBJ1-1, the V gene TRBV7-9. Germline values: CDR1 SEHNR, CDR2 FQNEAQ (reference sequence). With termini counted, the CDR3 has 18 amino acids.

The rearrangement links TRBV7-9 to TRBJ2-2, with 14 bases lining up with TRBD2. Germline V CDR1 and CDR2: SEHNR, FQNEAQ (reference sequence). The V gene end was trimmed by 4 bases and the J gene end by 3 bases; junction bases not matched to a gene: 7. The CDR3 totals 18 residues. The CDR3 sequence: CASSSLPGLAGDTGELFF. DNA for the CDR3: TGTGCCAGCAGCTCGTTACCGGGACTAGCGGGAGACACCGGGGAGCTGTTTTTT.

This rearrangement joins TRBV5-4 to TRBJ2-2; 10 positions match TRBD2. This CDR3 comprises 15 residues. CDR1 is SGHNT, CDR2 YYREEE, per germline (reference sequence). Losses at the gene ends were 2 bases for V and 6 bases for J; bases not matched to a gene: 4. CDR3 in amino acids: CASSLAGGRAGELFF. As DNA, the CDR3 is TGTGCCAGCAGCTTAGCGGGAGGGCGCGCCGGGGAGCTGTTTTTT.

This sequence joins TRBV5-4 and TRBJ2-2; perhaps TRBD2 as D (6 bases). Trimming shortened V by 4 bases and J by 2 bases, and 12 bases separated the two germline ends. Germline CDR1 is SGHNT and CDR2 is YYREEE (reference sequence). The CDR3 length is 15 residues. The CDR3 region has the DNA TGTGCCAGCAGCCTGGCGGGACCCAACACCGGGGAGCTGTTTTTT. It is translated as CASSLAGPNTGELFF.

This clone came up once. The rearrangement links TRBV14 to TRBJ1-1; D is undetermined. There are 12 residues in the CDR3. Trimming left V 6 bases short and J 10 bases short, with 15 bases between. Germline V lookup: CDR1 SGHDN, CDR2 FVKESK. The CDR3 protein is CASSPVRDGAFF. The DNA of the CDR3 is TGTGCCAGCAGTCCAGTCCGTGACGGAGCTTTCTTT. The full variable domain, in which reference TRBV14 and TRBJ1-1 provide the parts outside the CDR3, is EAGVTQFPSHSVIEKGQTVTLRCDPISGHDNLYWYRRVMGKEIKFLLHFVKESKQDESGMPNNRFLAERTGGTYSTLKVQPAELEDSGVYFCASSPVRDGAFFGQGTRLTVV.

V gene TRBV7-6 combines with J gene TRBJ1-4; D unclear. Germline V gene sequence: CDR1 SGHVS, CDR2 FNYEAQ. CDR3 size: 13 residues. V dropped 1 base and J dropped 5 bases, with 5 bases sitting between them. The CDR3 here is CASSLDRNEKLFF. DNA for the CDR3: TGTGCCAGCAGCTTAGATCGGAATGAAAAACTGTTTTTT.